The 20 T cell receptor beta chains reported below all come from one sample, sequenced in a study of shared clonotypes between healthy human individuals. Assay used: immunoSEQ multiplex PCR; TCRdb lists only in-frame clones, some missing. This repertoire shows fewer than 2.5 million clones, roughly 93% found once; its top ten account for 0.36%. Sequenced: naive CD4+ T cells from PBMCs. The subset is: CD45RA+ positively selected. The receptors stem from a man younger than 30 in good health. Some clones in this sample may be carry-over from other donors' samples.

This chain connects TRBV6-5 to TRBJ1-2; no clear D gene. Trimming stripped 4 bases from V and 2 bases from J, with 11 bases between. The CDR3 length is 14 residues. Germline V gives CDR1 MNHEY, CDR2 SVGAGI. The CDR3 here is CASSFRRTNYGYTF. The CDR3 DNA reads TGTGCCAGCAGTTTCCGGAGGACGAACTATGGCTACACCTTC.

This clone appeared a single time. Other DNA sequences in this specimen translate into the identical CDR3. This chain links TRBV9 with TRBJ2-2; 10 bases agree with TRBD2. Per germline, CDR1 SGDLS and CDR2 YYNGEE. There are 15 residues in the CDR3. V was pared by 1 base and J by 4 bases, with 1 base of the junction left unmatched. The CDR3 DNA reads TGTGCCAGCAGCGTACTAGCGGGAGTCACCGGGGAGCTGTTTTTT. Protein sequence: CASSVLAGVTGELFF.

The chain recombines TRBV19 with TRBJ1-5, with 8 bases that match TRBD1. Losses at the gene ends were 1 base for V and 6 bases for J; bases not matched to a gene: 8. CDR3 length equals 16 residues. The germline CDR1 and CDR2 sequences are LNHDA and SQIVND (reference sequence). CDR3 loop: CASSIGSPGGSQPQHF. CDR3 sequence (DNA): TGTGCCAGTAGTATAGGTTCTCCAGGGGGCAGTCAGCCCCAGCATTTT.

The chain recombines TRBV7-3 with TRBJ2-1; D gene unclear. This CDR3 is built from 13 residues. V lost 2 bases and J 8 bases, leaving 10 bases between the germline ends. The germline V gene encodes CDR1 SGHTA and CDR2 FQGTGA. DNA for the CDR3: TGTGCCAGCAGCTTATTGGGGTCGGATGAGCAGTTCTTC. The encoded protein is CASSLLGSDEQFF.

The chain recombines TRBV6-1 with TRBJ2-7, with D possibly matching TRBD1 (6 bases). The CDR3 has 13 amino acids. V was trimmed by 2 bases and J by 6 bases, leaving 11 bases between them. Germline CDR1 is MNHNS and CDR2 is SASEGT. The CDR3 here is CASSEMAGAEQYF. The CDR3 DNA follows: TGTGCCAGCAGTGAAATGGCAGGGGCCGAGCAGTACTTC.

The rearrangement links TRBV6-1 to TRBJ2-4; D remains ambiguous. CDR1 and CDR2 (germline): MNHNS, SASEGT. CDR3 size: 14 residues. The V end was cut by 2 bases, the J end by 0 bases, with 5 bases between. CDR3 nucleotide sequence: TGTGCCAGCAGTGAAACTGGAGCCAAAAACATTCAGTACTTC. Residues: CASSETGAKNIQYF.

The chain recombines TRBV18 with TRBJ1-3; possibly TRBD1 for D (5 bases). This CDR3 comprises 15 residues. From germline, CDR1 is KGHSH and CDR2 LQKENI. Trimming took 3 bases from V and 5 from J, leaving 14 bases between them. The CDR3 coding sequence is TGTGCCAGCTCACCGGGTGGAGGGGTCAGAAACACCATATATTTT. Translated, it gives CASSPGGGVRNTIYF.

The chain carries TRBV19 and TRBJ2-7; D is tentatively TRBD1 or TRBD2 (5 bases each). The CDR3 covers 15 residues. V was clipped by 0 bases and J by 3 bases, with 12 bases between them. CDR1 and CDR2 from the germline V gene are LNHDA and SQIVND (reference sequence). CDR3 protein: CASSIDRDGNYEQYF. CDR3 sequence (DNA): TGTGCCAGTAGTATAGACCGGGACGGTAACTACGAGCAGTACTTC.

The chain combines TRBV5-8 with TRBJ1-5; 7 bases map to TRBD1. The junction had 8 bases not matched to a gene; V was cut back by 4 bases and J by 4 bases. Germline V gives CDR1 SGHTS, CDR2 YDEGEE. The CDR3 covers 15 residues. The CDR3 sequence is CASSAWTGPNQPQHF. CDR3 nucleotide sequence: TGTGCCAGCAGCGCTTGGACAGGCCCGAATCAGCCCCAGCATTTT.

This chain uses TRBV28 with TRBJ2-1, with D maybe TRBD2 (5 bases). Looked up from germline, CDR1 is MDHEN and CDR2 is SYDVKM. The CDR3 loop spans 14 amino acids. The V and J ends lost 6 bases and 0 bases respectively, with 9 bases between them. CDR3 bases: TGTGCCAGCAGGGAGCGGCTCTCCTACAATGAGCAGTTCTTC. This gives the protein CASRERLSYNEQFF.

The chain has TRBV5-1 and TRBJ2-5, with D uncertain. With 2 bases removed from V and 1 base from J, the gap between germline ends came to 9 bases. Germline V gene sequence: CDR1 SGHRS, CDR2 YFSETQ. The CDR3 loop spans 14 amino acids. CDR3 coding DNA: TGCGCCAGCAGCTTTCGCCCGCGCCAAGAGACCCAGTACTTC. It translates to CASSFRPRQETQYF.

The chain carries TRBV5-4 and TRBJ2-6; D is perhaps TRBD1 (6 bases). Germline V lookup: CDR1 SGHNT, CDR2 YYREEE (reference sequence). Between the trimmed V and J ends, which lost 4 bases and 1 base, there was a span of 12 bases. The CDR3 totals 16 residues. The CDR3 sequence: CASSPRGQSGANVLTF. CDR3 nucleotides: TGTGCCAGCAGCCCCCGGGGACAATCTGGGGCCAACGTCCTGACTTTC.

The J gene is TRBJ1-2, the V gene TRBV9; D unclear. Per the germline V gene, CDR1 is SGDLS and CDR2 is YYNGEE. This CDR3 is built from 16 residues. V was trimmed by 4 bases and J by 4 bases, leaving 20 bases between them. Here the CDR3 DNA reads TGTGCCAGCAGCTATCTCCCCACAGCCGATAGCTATGGCTACACCTTC. This gives the protein CASSYLPTADSYGYTF.

The chain combines TRBV2 with TRBJ1-5; D call uncertain. Germline values: CDR1 SNHLY, CDR2 FYNNEI. V lost 4 bases and J 2 bases, leaving 6 bases between the germline ends. The CDR3 extends over 13 amino acids. As DNA, the CDR3 is TGTGCCAGCAGTGGGTTAGGCAATCAGCCCCAGCATTTT. It is translated as CASSGLGNQPQHF.

V usage is TRBV5-1 and J usage is TRBJ1-2, with D perhaps matching TRBD1 (5 bases). Trimming took off 3 bases at V and 13 bases at J, with 16 bases between the two ends. CDR1 SGHRS and CDR2 YFSETQ come from the germline V gene. The length of the CDR3 is 12 residues. The CDR3 protein is CASSYDRAVPTF. CDR3 nucleotide sequence: TGCGCCAGCAGCTATGACAGAGCGGTTCCCACCTTC.

The chain couples TRBV4-2 to TRBJ1-1; TRBD1 matches at 7 bases. After removal of 5 bases from V and 2 bases from J, the junction contained 8 bases not matched to a gene. Germline V gene data show CDR1 as LGHNA and CDR2 as YNFKEQ. This CDR3 comprises 15 residues. In DNA form, the CDR3 reads TGTGCCAGCAGCGGCGAGGACAGGAGCAACACTGAAGCTTTCTTT. This codes for CASSGEDRSNTEAFF.

The chain combines TRBV9 with TRBJ2-7; 8 positions match TRBD2. The germline V gene has CDR1 SGDLS and CDR2 YYNGEE. This CDR3 is 14 amino acids long. V lost 6 bases, J lost 1 base, and 6 bases stayed unmatched. The CDR3 bases are TGTGCCAGCATTCGCGGGAGGATTTCCTACGAGCAGTACTTC. It codes for CASIRGRISYEQYF.

The V gene is TRBV7-9, the J gene TRBJ1-1; 7 bases line up with TRBD1. V gave up 5 bases and J gave up 2 bases; unmatched junction bases: 11. CDR1 and CDR2 from the germline V gene are SEHNR and FQNEAQ (reference sequence). The CDR3 totals 16 residues. CDR3 sequence reads: CASSPRGSNSNTEAFF. The DNA for the CDR3 is TGTGCCAGCAGCCCCAGGGGGTCGAACTCTAACACTGAAGCTTTCTTT.

The V and J genes are TRBV28 and TRBJ1-1, with D hard to call. Trimming removed 2 bases from V and 8 bases from J, with 9 bases in between. The CDR3 is 12 residues long. Germline CDR1 reads MDHEN; CDR2 reads SYDVKM. CDR3 in amino acids: CASSLVAPEAFF. CDR3 nucleotides: TGTGCCAGCAGTTTAGTGGCCCCCGAAGCTTTCTTT.

The chain recombines TRBV6-5 with TRBJ2-3; TRBD1 or TRBD2 may be the D gene (5 bases each). This CDR3 region has 16 residues. CDR1 and CDR2 from the germline V gene are MNHEY and SVGAGI. Trimming removed 0 bases at V and 9 bases at J, with 19 bases between. DNA of the CDR3: TGTGCCAGCAGTTACTCGACTTGGGGGAGTCACTTCACGCAGTATTTT. It codes for CASSYSTWGSHFTQYF.